This T cell receptor (beta chain) stems from a study of OX40 agonist ivuxolimab in advanced cancers. Blood draws occurred at baseline, cycle 4 day 1, and cycle 7 day 1. Data came from immunoSEQ multiplex PCR; TCRdb stores just in-frame clones and leaves some out. The data hold roughly 61,000 clones, with around four fifths observed a single time. V lost 8 bases and J lost 8, with 10 bases in between. The CDR3 has 12 amino acids. Looked up from germline, CDR1 is KGHSH and CDR2 is LQKENI. The chain joins TRBV18 to TRBJ1-6; D ambiguous. This receptor was taken from an adult with an advanced solid tumor such as melanoma, head and neck, liver or kidney cancer. The material sequenced was CD4+ or CD8+ T cells sorted from blood, taken in a trial of the OX40 agonist ivuxolimab. CDR3 amino acids: CASRYGDSPLHF. CDR3 DNA sequence: TGTGCCAGCAGGTACGGGGATTCACCCCTCCACTTT.